This T cell receptor beta chain is from a study of beta chain features in type 1 diabetes. Overall study results and limits: Researchers report that Type 1 diabetes patients had moderately but significantly shorter TCRB CDR3s across all four CD4+ subsets. In type 1 diabetes patients, VDJ junctions had fewer insertions; deletions at these junctions were more frequent. cDNA-based sequencing might over-represent cells highly expressing TCR.

This clone was observed a handful of times. Its antigen is as yet unknown. The investigators reverse transcribed all of the isolated RNA, so they sequenced expressed TCRB transcripts. Data came from immunoSEQ multiplex PCR; TCRdb stores just in-frame clones and leaves some out. This sample has approximately 40,000 clones; approximately 48% occur once, and the top ten carry 0.25%. This CDR3 has 14 amino acids. V trimming: 3 bases; J trimming: 4 bases; junction bases outside the gene matches: 3. Germline V gene lookup returns CDR1 GTSNPN and CDR2 SVGIG (reference sequence). The sample was stem cell memory CD4+ T cells from blood. The chain joins TRBV30 to TRBJ2-1; TRBD2 matches 10 bases. The clonotype was recovered from a woman aged 25-40 years in good health. The CDR3 is CAWSPSGGYNEQFF. In DNA, the CDR3 is TGTGCCTGGAGCCCTAGCGGGGGTTACAATGAGCAGTTCTTC.